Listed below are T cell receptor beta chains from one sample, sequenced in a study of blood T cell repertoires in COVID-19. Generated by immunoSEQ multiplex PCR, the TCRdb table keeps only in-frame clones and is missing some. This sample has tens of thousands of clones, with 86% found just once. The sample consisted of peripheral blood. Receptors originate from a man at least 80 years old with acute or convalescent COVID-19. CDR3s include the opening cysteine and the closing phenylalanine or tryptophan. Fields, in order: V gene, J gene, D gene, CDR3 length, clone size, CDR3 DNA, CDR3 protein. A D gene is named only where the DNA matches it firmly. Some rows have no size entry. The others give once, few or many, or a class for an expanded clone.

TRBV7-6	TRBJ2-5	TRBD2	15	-	TGTGCCAGCAGCTTAGCAGGGCTAGCGGAAGAGACCCAGTACTTC	CASSLAGLAEETQYF
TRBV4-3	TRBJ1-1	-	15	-	TGCGCCAGCAGCCAAAGCTCGACAGTGAACACTGAAGCTTTCTTT	CASSQSSTVNTEAFF
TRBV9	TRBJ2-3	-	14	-	TGTGCCAGCAGCGTACCACCTTCCGGGGATACGCAGTATTTT	CASSVPPSGDTQYF
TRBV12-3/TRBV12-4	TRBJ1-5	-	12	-	TGTGCCAGCAGTAGACAGGCTGGCAACCAGCATTTT	CASSRQAGNQHF
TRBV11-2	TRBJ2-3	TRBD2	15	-	TGTGCCAGCAGCTTAGCCGGGGGGTGGTCAGATACGCAGTATTTT	CASSLAGGWSDTQYF
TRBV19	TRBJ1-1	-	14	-	TGTGCCAGTAGATTGGAATCAAGAGGGACTGAAGCTTTCTTT	CASRLESRGTEAFF
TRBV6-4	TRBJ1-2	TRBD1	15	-	TGTGCCAGCAGCTCGACAGGGGAACAGGAGAAAGGCTACACCTTC	CASSSTGEQEKGYTF
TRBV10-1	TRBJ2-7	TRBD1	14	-	TGCGCCAGCAGTGAAGGGGGCCAGTCCTACGAGCAGTACTTC	CASSEGGQSYEQYF
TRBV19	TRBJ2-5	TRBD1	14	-	TGTGCCAGTAAAGACAGGGTGAGGGGAGAGACCCAGTACTTC	CASKDRVRGETQYF
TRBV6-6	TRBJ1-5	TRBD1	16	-	TGTGCCAGCAGTTACGGCGACAGGGGGCAAGGTCAGCCCCAGCATTTT	CASSYGDRGQGQPQHF
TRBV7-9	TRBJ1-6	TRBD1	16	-	TGTGCCAGCAGCTTTAGAGGGGGACAGGGAAATTCACCCCTCCACTTT	CASSFRGGQGNSPLHF
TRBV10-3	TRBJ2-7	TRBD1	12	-	TGTGCCATCGGGACAGCGTCCTACGAGCAGTACTTC	CAIGTASYEQYF
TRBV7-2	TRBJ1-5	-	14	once	TGTGCCAGCAGCTTGGGGAGGAGCAATCAGCCCCAGCATTTT	CASSLGRSNQPQHF
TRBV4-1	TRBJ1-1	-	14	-	TGCGCCAGCAGCTACGGACAGATGAACACTGAAGCTTTCTTT	CASSYGQMNTEAFF
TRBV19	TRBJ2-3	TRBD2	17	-	TGTGCCAGTAGTATCCCCCCACTAGCGGGGGGCACAGATACGCAGTATTTT	CASSIPPLAGGTDTQYF
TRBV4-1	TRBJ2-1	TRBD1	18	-	TGCGCCAGCAGCCAAGATCGATCAGGGACAGGCGTCTTCAATGAGCAGTTCTTC	CASSQDRSGTGVFNEQFF
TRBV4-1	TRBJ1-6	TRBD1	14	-	TGCGCCAGCAGCCATTACACGGGACAGGGAGAATTTCGATTT	CASSHYTGQGEFRF
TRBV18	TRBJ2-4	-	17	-	TGTGCCAGCTCACCACGGACGGGGGAGTGGGCCAAAAACATTCAGTACTTC	CASSPRTGEWAKNIQYF
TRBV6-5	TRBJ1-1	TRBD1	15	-	TGTGCCAGCAGTACGACGATACAGGGGGGCCGTGAAGCTTTCTTT	CASSTTIQGGREAFF
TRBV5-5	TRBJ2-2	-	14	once	TGTGCCAGCAGTTATGGAGGGAACACCGGGGAGCTGTTTTTT	CASSYGGNTGELFF
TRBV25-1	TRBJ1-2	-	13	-	TGTGCCAGCAGTGGAACCGGAGGGGACGGCTACACCTTC	CASSGTGGDGYTF
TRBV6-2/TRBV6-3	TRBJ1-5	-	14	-	TGTGCCAGCAGTTACGGTAGGGGAGGCCAGCCCCAGCATTTT	CASSYGRGGQPQHF
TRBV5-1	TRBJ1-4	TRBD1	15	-	TGCGCCAGCACGCGACAGGGAGCGACTAATGAAAAACTGTTTTTT	CASTRQGATNEKLFF
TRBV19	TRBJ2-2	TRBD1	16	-	TGTGCCAGTAGTCGGGGGACAGGGGGCGCCAACGGGGAGCTGTTTTTT	CASSRGTGGANGELFF
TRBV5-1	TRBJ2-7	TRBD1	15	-	TGCGCCAGCAGCCCTGGACAGGGGGCCTCCTACGAGCAGTACTTC	CASSPGQGASYEQYF
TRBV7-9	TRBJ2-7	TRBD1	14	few	TGTGCCAGCAGCCACGACAGGGACATCTACGAGCAGTACTTC	CASSHDRDIYEQYF
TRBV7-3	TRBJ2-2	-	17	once	TGTGCCAGCAGCTTAAAACCGGGAACCCTTACCGCCGGGGAGCTGTTTTTT	CASSLKPGTLTAGELFF
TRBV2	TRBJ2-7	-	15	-	TGTGCCAGCAACCGCATCCGAGGAGGGCCCTACGAGCAGTACTTC	CASNRIRGGPYEQYF
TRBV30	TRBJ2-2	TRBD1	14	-	TGTGCCTGGATTCAGGGGGCCAACACCGGGGAGCTGTTTTTT	CAWIQGANTGELFF
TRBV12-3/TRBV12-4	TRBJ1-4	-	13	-	TGTGCCAGCAATCTCCATTCGGCGGGAAAACTGTTTTTT	CASNLHSAGKLFF
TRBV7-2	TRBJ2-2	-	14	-	TGTGCCAGCGCCCCCGGGATATTAACCGGGGAGCTGTTTTTT	CASAPGILTGELFF
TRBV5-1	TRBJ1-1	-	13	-	TGCGCCAGCAGTCCCGGACAAGACACTGAAGCTTTCTTT	CASSPGQDTEAFF
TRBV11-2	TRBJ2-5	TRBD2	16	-	TGTGCCAGCACCACACAAGGGACTAGCGGGGTAGAGACCCAGTACTTC	CASTTQGTSGVETQYF
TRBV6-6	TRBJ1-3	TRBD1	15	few	TGTGCCAGCAGGGGACAGGGGTACTCTGGAAACACCATATATTTT	CASRGQGYSGNTIYF
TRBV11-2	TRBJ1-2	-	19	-	TGTGCCAGCAGCTCGACGCTGGCGGGTCCGGGCCTTAGTAACTATGGCTACACCTTC	CASSSTLAGPGLSNYGYTF
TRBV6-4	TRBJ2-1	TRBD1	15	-	TGTGCCAGCAGTCCCCGGACAGGGGCGGGCAATGAGCAGTTCTTC	CASSPRTGAGNEQFF
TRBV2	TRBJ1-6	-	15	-	TGTGCCAGCAGCCCTGAACAGGGAATAAATTCACCCCTCCACTTT	CASSPEQGINSPLHF
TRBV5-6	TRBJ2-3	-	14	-	TGTGCCAGCAGCTGGGGACAAGTCACAGATACGCAGTATTTT	CASSWGQVTDTQYF
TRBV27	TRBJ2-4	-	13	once	TGTGCCAGCAGTTTATCCACCAAAAACATTCAGTACTTC	CASSLSTKNIQYF
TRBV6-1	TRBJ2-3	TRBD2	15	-	TGTGCCAGCAGTGAGGGGGGGGGAAGGAAATCGTCGCAGTATTTT	CASSEGGGRKSSQYF
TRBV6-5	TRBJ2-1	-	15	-	TGTGCCAGCAGTCCCGACAACCGTAGGTACAATGAGCAGTTCTTC	CASSPDNRRYNEQFF
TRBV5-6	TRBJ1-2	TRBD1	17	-	TGTGCCAGCAGCCTATCCGGGACAGCTCCATCTAACTATGGCTACACCTTC	CASSLSGTAPSNYGYTF
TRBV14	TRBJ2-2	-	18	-	TGTGCCAGCAGCCAAGATAGAGGCTTATCAGCGAGCACCGGGGAGCTGTTTTTT	CASSQDRGLSASTGELFF
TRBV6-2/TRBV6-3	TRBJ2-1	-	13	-	TGTGCCAGCAGTTATTTGAGCGGGAATGAGCAGTTCTTC	CASSYLSGNEQFF
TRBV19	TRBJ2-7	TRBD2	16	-	TGTGCCACCAAAACCTTGCGGGGGGCAGCCCCCAACGAGCAGTACTTC	CATKTLRGAAPNEQYF
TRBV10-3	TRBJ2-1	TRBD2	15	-	TGTGCCATCAGTGAGTCTGGGGGGGACTACAATGAGCAGTTCTTC	CAISESGGDYNEQFF
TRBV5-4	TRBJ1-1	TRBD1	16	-	TGTGCCAGCAGCCTAAGACGACAGGGGGCGAACACTGAAGCTTTCTTT	CASSLRRQGANTEAFF
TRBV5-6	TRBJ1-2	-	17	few	TGTGCCAGCAGCTTGTTTGGCTCAGTGATATATGGCTATGGCTACACCTTC	CASSLFGSVIYGYGYTF